The 18 T cell receptor beta chains given below trace back to one sample, sequenced in a study of control samples from healthy donors and cancer patients. Profiled with immunoSEQ multiplex PCR; TCRdb holds only in-frame clones, not every one. The profile covers around 160,000 clones, with approximately 93% appearing a single time and around 5.4% taken by the ten largest. The sample consisted of blood. The receptors derive from a man aged 18 to 29 in good health.

The chain joins TRBV19 to TRBJ1-1; the D gene is possibly TRBD1 (5 bases). The CDR3 is made up of 14 amino acids. Germline CDR1 LNHDA, CDR2 SQIVND (reference sequence). V gave up 7 bases and J gave up 1 base, with 13 bases separating them. CDR3 sequence: CASNGAQENTEAFF. In nucleotides, the CDR3 is TGTGCCAGTAATGGGGCCCAAGAGAACACTGAAGCTTTCTTT.

The genes are TRBV2 and TRBJ1-5; D may be TRBD1 (5 bases). V dropped 3 bases and J dropped 1 base, with 19 bases sitting between them. Germline V gives CDR1 SNHLY, CDR2 FYNNEI. The CDR3 runs to 18 residues. The DNA of the CDR3 is TGTGCCAGCAGTGAGATGACCGCAGGGATTCTGAGCAATCAGCCCCAGCATTTT. Protein sequence: CASSEMTAGILSNQPQHF.

This chain connects TRBV28 to TRBJ2-3; the match to TRBD1 covers 7 bases. V lost 4 bases to trimming and J lost 3 bases; unmatched junction nucleotides: 10. The CDR3 runs to 16 residues. CDR1 and CDR2 from the germline V gene are MDHEN and SYDVKM. CDR3 DNA: TGTGCCAGCAGTTCCTCTCGACAGGGTGATACAGATACGCAGTATTTT. Protein product: CASSSSRQGDTDTQYF.

Comments on this clone: An end of the junction differs from the germline gene, which may be a read error. The chain uses TRBV2 and TRBJ1-3, with D hard to call. Germline CDR1 SNHLY, CDR2 FYNNEI. The CDR3 has 16 residues. CDR3 in amino acids: CASSEGHLSSGNTIYF. CDR3 in DNA: TGTGCCAGCAGCGAAGGGCATCTTAGCTCTGGAAACACCATATATTTT.

This clone was seen once. This chain links TRBV11-2 with TRBJ1-3; 7 bases are shared with TRBD1. The CDR3 consists of 15 residues. Germline CDR1 SGHAT, CDR2 FQNNGV. The trim removed 7 bases at V and 4 bases at J, leaving 10 bases unmatched. The CDR3 loop reads CASIRRTGSGNTIYF. The DNA for the CDR3 is TGTGCCAGCATCAGACGGACAGGATCGGGAAACACCATATATTTT.

V usage is TRBV11-1 and J usage is TRBJ2-1; 7 bases agree with TRBD1. This CDR3 is 15 amino acids long. The V gene's germline CDR1 is SGHAT and CDR2 FQDESV (reference sequence). The V gene end was trimmed by 5 bases and the J gene end by 4 bases; junction bases not matched to a gene: 8. The CDR3 region is CASSPNRGGYNEQFF. The CDR3, as DNA: TGTGCCAGCAGCCCCAACAGGGGCGGTTACAATGAGCAGTTCTTC.

V and J are TRBV5-4 and TRBJ1-3; D unresolved. Trimming left V 0 bases short and J 5 bases short, with 18 bases between. Germline values: CDR1 SGHNT, CDR2 YYREEE (reference sequence). CDR3 length equals 17 residues. This chain's CDR3 is CASSLGYTSLERNTIYF. The CDR3 DNA reads TGTGCCAGCAGCTTGGGGTATACCTCTCTGGAAAGAAACACCATATATTTT. The full variable domain, completed using reference TRBV5-4 and TRBJ1-3, is ETGVTQSPTHLIKTRGQQVTLRCSSQSGHNTVSWYQQALGQGPQFIFQYYREEENGRGNFPPRFSGLQFPNYSSELNVNALELDDSALYLCASSLGYTSLERNTIYFGEGSWLTVV.

This chain's CDR3 is CASSVTSGYNEQFF. Here the CDR3 DNA reads TGTGCCAGCAGCGTAACTAGCGGGTATAATGAGCAGTTCTTC. This chain joins TRBV9 and TRBJ2-1; 9 bases map to TRBD2. V trimming: 1 base; J trimming: 7 bases; junction bases outside the gene matches: 3. This CDR3 spans 14 amino acids. Germline V gene lookup returns CDR1 SGDLS and CDR2 YYNGEE.

CDR3 nucleotide sequence: TGTGCCTGGAGTTCGGGGTTCTATGGCTACACCTTC. This gives the protein CAWSSGFYGYTF. The rearrangement uses TRBV30 and TRBJ1-2; D is ambiguous. The CDR3 covers 12 residues. V lost 2 bases to trimming and J lost 4 bases, with 8 bases between them. CDR1 and CDR2 (germline): GTSNPN, SVGIG (reference sequence).

V gene TRBV5-6 combines with J gene TRBJ1-2; no clear D. CDR3 size: 14 residues. V shed 4 bases and J shed 2 bases, with 12 bases lying between them. In germline, CDR1 is SGHDT, CDR2 YYEEEE. CDR3 sequence: CASSLWTGNYGYTF. The CDR3 nucleotides are TGTGCCAGCAGCCTATGGACGGGGAACTATGGCTACACCTTC.

This chain connects TRBV7-9 to TRBJ1-2, with D unresolved. The V gene's germline CDR1 is SEHNR and CDR2 FQNEAQ (reference sequence). The CDR3 covers 13 residues. With 5 bases removed from V and 0 bases from J, the gap between germline ends came to 7 bases. The CDR3 region is CASSPVANYGYTF. Here the CDR3 DNA reads TGTGCCAGCAGCCCAGTAGCTAACTATGGCTACACCTTC.

The CDR3 sequence is CASSGDSYEQYF. The CDR3 DNA follows: TGTGCCAGCTCCGGGGACAGCTACGAGCAGTACTTC. V usage is TRBV5-4 and J usage is TRBJ2-7, with 7 bases matching TRBD1. V lost 7 bases, J lost 3 bases, and 4 bases stayed unmatched. The CDR3 has 12 amino acids. CDR1 is SGHNT and CDR2 is YYREEE in the germline V gene (reference sequence).

This clone was counted once. CDR3 sequence: CASTFGTAGNTIYF. As DNA, the CDR3 is TGTGCCAGCACCTTTGGGACAGCTGGAAACACCATATATTTT. This chain connects TRBV28 to TRBJ1-3, with 7 bases identical to TRBD1. With V trimmed by 7 bases and J by 2 bases, 5 bases remained unmatched. This CDR3 is 14 amino acids long. Looked up from germline, CDR1 is MDHEN and CDR2 is SYDVKM.

A single count supports this clone. The V and J genes are TRBV5-1 and TRBJ1-4, with D maybe TRBD1 (6 bases). CDR1 SGHRS and CDR2 YFSETQ come from the germline V gene. Trimming took 2 bases from V and 7 from J, leaving 12 bases between them. The CDR3 runs 14 residues. The chain's CDR3 is CASSFDRFREKLFF. In DNA, the CDR3 is TGCGCCAGCAGCTTCGACAGGTTTCGTGAAAAACTGTTTTTT.

The chain carries TRBV7-9 and TRBJ1-6, with D possibly matching TRBD1 (6 bases). Germline CDR1 reads SEHNR; CDR2 reads FQNEAQ (reference sequence). The CDR3 covers 15 residues. Trimming cost V 1 base and J 5 bases, with 9 bases left between them. The CDR3 nucleotides are TGTGCCAGCAGCTTAGTCGACAGGAATAATTCACCCCTCCACTTT. Its translation: CASSLVDRNNSPLHF. Variable domain in full (rest from reference TRBV7-9 and TRBJ1-6): DTGVSQNPRHKITKRGQNVTFRCDPISEHNRLYWYRQTLGQGPEFLTYFQNEAQLEKSRLLSDRFSAERPKGSFSTLEIQRTEQGDSAMYLCASSLVDRNNSPLHFGNGTRLTVT.

This clone came up once. CDR3 in amino acids: CASSLVGQGFGSPLHF. The CDR3 nucleotides are TGTGCCAGCAGCTTAGTAGGGCAAGGGTTTGGTTCACCCCTCCACTTT. The V and J genes are TRBV5-6 and TRBJ1-6; D gene unclear. V was pared by 2 bases and J by 9 bases, with 18 bases between. This CDR3 is 16 amino acids long. Germline V gene data show CDR1 as SGHDT and CDR2 as YYEEEE. The variable domain in full, with the rest retrieved from reference TRBV5-6 and TRBJ1-6, is DAGVTQSPTHLIKTRGQQVTLRCSPKSGHDTVSWYQQALGQGPQFIFQYYEEEERQRGNFPDRFSGHQFPNYSSELNVNALLLGDSALYLCASSLVGQGFGSPLHFGNGTRLTVT.

The gene calls are TRBV6-5 and TRBJ1-1; unclear D gene. Germline CDR1 MNHEY, CDR2 SVGAGI. There are 14 residues in the CDR3. V lost 0 bases, J lost 4 bases, and 9 bases lay in between. The CDR3 sequence is CASSYSGLGTEAFF. The CDR3 region has the DNA TGTGCCAGCAGTTACTCGGGCCTAGGCACTGAAGCTTTCTTT.

This chain joins TRBV4-1 and TRBJ1-3; no firm D call. Germline CDR1 reads MGHRA; CDR2 reads YSYEKL. V was trimmed by 1 base and J by 3 bases, leaving 16 bases between them. The CDR3 spans 17 residues. CDR3: CASSQGWVTGIGNTIYF. The CDR3 coding sequence is TGCGCCAGCAGCCAAGGGTGGGTTACGGGCATTGGAAACACCATATATTTT.